These 21 T cell receptor beta chains share one sample of origin, sequenced in a study of T cells after yellow fever vaccination. TCRdb passed the 5' RACE reads through MiXCR, listing each CDR3 protein once. The table lists 160,000 or so distinct CDR3 sequences, less than 9% of them singletons. The specimen was CD4+ T cells sorted from PBMCs, collected around 5 days after the first yellow fever vaccination. These TCRs come from a man aged 18 to 35 who received the YFV17D yellow fever vaccine.

This clonotype showed up many times. The chain uses TRBV7-2 and TRBJ2-1, with D uncertain. V dropped 1 base and J dropped 7 bases, with 11 bases sitting between them. The CDR3 contains 14 residues. In germline, CDR1 is SGHTA, CDR2 FQGNSA. DNA for the CDR3: TGTGCCAGCAGCTTAGTCCCTAGTTGGAATGAGCAGTTCTTC. This gives the protein CASSLVPSWNEQFF.

This clonotype showed up many times. The chain is built from TRBV6-5 and TRBJ2-2, with D possibly being TRBD1 (6 bases). The CDR3 extends over 13 amino acids. CDR1 is MNHEY, CDR2 SVGAGI, per germline. Deletions cut 4 bases from V and 6 bases from J, with 9 bases between. The CDR3 DNA reads as TGTGCCAGCAGTTCTCAGGGGTCCGGGGAGCTGTTTTTT. This sequence encodes CASSSQGSGELFF.

The rearrangement uses TRBV5-1 and TRBJ2-3; 10 bases line up with TRBD1. V trimming: 4 bases; J trimming: 7 bases; junction bases outside the gene matches: 6. Per the germline V gene, CDR1 is SGHRS and CDR2 is YFSETQ. The CDR3 extends over 14 amino acids. The CDR3 DNA reads as TGCGCCAGCAGCGGCGGGACAGGGGTCCATACGCAGTATTTT. Amino acid sequence: CASSGGTGVHTQYF.

This clonotype was observed many times. The chain carries TRBV5-4 and TRBJ2-3; 9 bases line up with TRBD2. After removal of 2 bases from V and 0 bases from J, the junction contained 4 bases not matched to a gene. Germline CDR1 and CDR2: SGHNT and YYREEE (reference sequence). The CDR3 contains 16 residues. Written as DNA, the CDR3 is TGTGCCAGCAGCTTTGAGCGGGGGGCTAGCACAGATACGCAGTATTTT. Amino acids: CASSFERGASTDTQYF.

This clonotype was seen repeatedly, ten times or more. V gene TRBV14 combines with J gene TRBJ2-1, with D tentatively TRBD1 or TRBD2 (6 bases each). This CDR3 has 15 residues. V was clipped by 6 bases and J by 0 bases, with 12 bases between them. From germline, CDR1 is SGHDN and CDR2 FVKESK. The CDR3 loop reads CASRRGGPSYNEQFF. CDR3 coding DNA: TGTGCCAGCAGGCGTGGGGGGCCCTCCTACAATGAGCAGTTCTTC.

In regard to this clonotype: A much more abundant neighbour one base away suggests this may be a read error. The CDR3 DNA reads TGTGCCAGCAGTTTAGCAGCAGGGGCCAAGTATGGCTACACCTTC. Translation: CASSLAAGAKYGYTF. The chain employs TRBV27 and TRBJ1-2; a weak D match, TRBD1 (6 bases). Germline-derived CDR1 and CDR2 are MNHEY and SMNVEV (reference sequence). The CDR3 sequence is 15 residues long. V gave up 2 bases and J gave up 5 bases, with 15 bases separating them.

This clonotype was counted many times. The rearrangement joins TRBV5-1 to TRBJ2-2; 8 bases align to TRBD1. CDR1 is SGHRS and CDR2 is YFSETQ in the germline V gene. This CDR3 region has 17 residues. Trimming cost V 0 bases and J 1 base; bases outside gene matches: 5. CDR3 coding DNA: TGCGCCAGCAGCTTGGGAACAGGGGGAAAGAACACCGGGGAGCTGTTTTTT. Translating gives CASSLGTGGKNTGELFF.

In its sample, this clonotype was seen many times. The rearrangement uses TRBV4-1 and TRBJ2-5; D uncertain. The ends were cut back, 1 base at V and 3 bases at J, with 9 bases in the middle. The V gene's germline CDR1 is MGHRA and CDR2 YSYEKL. This CDR3 has 14 amino acids. The CDR3 nucleotides are TGCGCCAGCAGCCAAGGAATGGCCGAAGAGACCCAGTACTTC. Protein: CASSQGMAEETQYF.

The V and J genes are TRBV7-2 and TRBJ1-5; 10 bases line up with TRBD1. The ends lost 4 bases at V and 4 bases at J; junction bases unmatched: 1. In germline, CDR1 is SGHTA, CDR2 FQGNSA. The CDR3 is 14 residues long. The CDR3 sequence is CASSWDRGNQPQHF. The CDR3 region has the DNA TGTGCCAGCAGCTGGGACAGGGGTAATCAGCCCCAGCATTTT.

This clonotype showed up just once. A much larger clone is a single base away; this may be a read error. This sequence joins TRBV15 and TRBJ1-1; no clear D gene. The CDR3 length is 13 residues. Germline V gives CDR1 LNHNV, CDR2 YYDKDF (reference sequence). Deletions cut 6 bases from V and 7 bases from J, with 15 bases between. The CDR3 DNA reads TGTGCCACCAGGGTGGACGGAAAATTTGAAGCTTTCTTT. Translating gives CATRVDGKFEAFF.

The rearrangement joins TRBV27 to TRBJ2-5, with D tentatively TRBD2 (5 bases). Germline CDR1 reads MNHEY; CDR2 reads SMNVEV (reference sequence). This CDR3 has 12 residues. The V end lost 5 bases, the J end lost 5 bases, and 9 bases lay between the germline ends. This CDR3 reads CASSGSEETQYF. The DNA of the CDR3 is TGTGCCAGCAGTGGGAGTGAGGAGACCCAGTACTTC.

This clonotype showed up many times. J is TRBJ2-3 and V is TRBV6-5; D is unclear. In germline, CDR1 is MNHEY, CDR2 SVGAGI. The CDR3 is 11 amino acids. Trimming took 5 bases from V and 9 from J, leaving 9 bases between them. CDR3 region: CASSGPGTQYF. The CDR3 DNA is TGTGCCAGCAGTGGACCCGGGACGCAGTATTTT.

This clonotype showed up many times. For the CDR3, the DNA is TGTGCCAGCAGTGAAGCGCGAGAGTTACTAGCCTGGTTCTTC. Protein: CASSEARELLAWFF. The chain employs TRBV2 and TRBJ2-1; D is perhaps TRBD2 (6 bases). V gave up 0 bases and J gave up 15 bases, with 18 bases separating them. The germline gives CDR1 SNHLY, CDR2 FYNNEI. The CDR3 runs 14 residues.

This clonotype was counted at least ten times. The chain uses TRBV25-1 and TRBJ2-1; tentative D call: TRBD1 (5 bases). CDR1 is MGHDK and CDR2 is SYGVNS in the germline V gene. V dropped 1 base and J dropped 7 bases, with 11 bases sitting between them. The CDR3 runs 14 residues. CDR3 in amino acids: CASSELQGRNEQFF. The CDR3 coding sequence is TGTGCCAGCAGTGAATTGCAGGGTCGGAATGAGCAGTTCTTC.

This clonotype was recorded many times. This chain uses TRBV5-1 with TRBJ1-1; D not certain. Between the trimmed V and J ends, which lost 5 bases and 4 bases, there was a span of 12 bases. Germline V gives CDR1 SGHRS, CDR2 YFSETQ. The CDR3 sequence is 13 residues long. The CDR3 loop reads CASSLDGSTEAFF. The CDR3 DNA reads TGCGCCAGCAGTCTGGACGGTTCCACTGAAGCTTTCTTT.

This clonotype was observed at least ten times. This chain connects TRBV11-1 to TRBJ2-1, with 10 nucleotides matching TRBD2. The V and J ends lost 3 bases and 6 bases, in that order; junction bases with no gene match: 11. The germline CDR1 and CDR2 sequences are SGHAT and FQDESV (reference sequence). This CDR3 is 17 amino acids long. CDR3 bases: TGTGCCAGCAGCTTCTCCAGCGGGGGGGTTTTTGGCAATGAGCAGTTCTTC. This translates into CASSFSSGGVFGNEQFF.

This clonotype has a count of ten or more. The CDR3 bases are TGTGCCAGTTCTGGAGCGGGTAGCTCCTACAATGAGCAGTTCTTC. Translating gives CASSGAGSSYNEQFF. The chain recombines TRBV3-1 with TRBJ2-1; weak D call: TRBD2 (6 bases). Trimming pared 9 bases from V and 0 bases from J, leaving 15 bases between. The CDR3 totals 15 residues. Germline values: CDR1 LGHDT, CDR2 YNNKEL (reference sequence).

The chain carries TRBV27 and TRBJ2-1; 8 positions match TRBD2. The CDR3 has 17 amino acids. The germline gives CDR1 MNHEY, CDR2 SMNVEV (reference sequence). Trimming cost V 5 bases and J 2 bases; bases outside gene matches: 11. The CDR3 nucleotides read TGTGCCAGCAGTAGAAATCAGCGGGGGCCAACCTACAATGAGCAGTTCTTC. Protein sequence: CASSRNQRGPTYNEQFF.

The table lists this clonotype with a few counts. The chain uses TRBV24-1 and TRBJ2-5; no firm D call. Per the germline V gene, CDR1 is KGHDR and CDR2 is SFDVKD. The CDR3 has 14 residues. V gave up 3 bases and J gave up 5 bases, with 12 bases separating them. The CDR3 here is CATSDPTELETQYF. The DNA of the CDR3 is TGTGCCACCAGTGATCCCACTGAGCTTGAGACCCAGTACTTC.

Comment on this clonotype: A much larger clone differs from this one at a single base, so this may be a read error. CDR3 residues: CASSASLTVGEAFF. In DNA form, the CDR3 reads TGTGCCAGCAGCGCGAGCCTAACAGTGGGGGAAGCTTTCTTT. The genes are TRBV9 and TRBJ1-1, with D uncertain. This CDR3 is built from 14 residues. The V gene lost 3 bases and the J gene lost 8 bases, with 17 bases spanning the gap. Germline V gene sequence: CDR1 SGDLS, CDR2 YYNGEE.

This clonotype showed up many times. The chain is built from TRBV5-1 and TRBJ2-2; D possibly corresponds to TRBD1 (6 bases). The CDR3 spans 14 residues. Trimming took off 2 bases at V and 6 bases at J, with 11 bases between the two ends. Germline CDR1 and CDR2: SGHRS and YFSETQ. CDR3 amino acids: CASSFQGPPGELFF. CDR3 nucleotide sequence: TGCGCCAGCAGCTTTCAGGGGCCCCCCGGGGAGCTGTTTTTT.